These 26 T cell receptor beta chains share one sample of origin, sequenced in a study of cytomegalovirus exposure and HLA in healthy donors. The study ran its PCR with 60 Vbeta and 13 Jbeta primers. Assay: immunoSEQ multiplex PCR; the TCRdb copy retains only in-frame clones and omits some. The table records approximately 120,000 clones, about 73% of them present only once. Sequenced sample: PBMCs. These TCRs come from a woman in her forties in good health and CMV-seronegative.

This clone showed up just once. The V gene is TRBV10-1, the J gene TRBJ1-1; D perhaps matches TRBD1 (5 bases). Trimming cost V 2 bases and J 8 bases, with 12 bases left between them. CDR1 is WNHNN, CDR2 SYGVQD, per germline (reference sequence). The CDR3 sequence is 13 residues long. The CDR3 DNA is TGCGCCAGCAGTGAGGGCCAGGGTGGCGAAGCTTTCTTT. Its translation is CASSEGQGGEAFF.

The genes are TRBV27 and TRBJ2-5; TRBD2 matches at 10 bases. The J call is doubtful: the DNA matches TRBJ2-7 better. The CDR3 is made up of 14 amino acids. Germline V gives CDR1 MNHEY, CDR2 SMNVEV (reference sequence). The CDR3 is CASSAASGGYEQYF. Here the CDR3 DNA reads TGTGCCAGCTCCGCGGCTAGCGGGGGCTACGAGCAGTACTTC.

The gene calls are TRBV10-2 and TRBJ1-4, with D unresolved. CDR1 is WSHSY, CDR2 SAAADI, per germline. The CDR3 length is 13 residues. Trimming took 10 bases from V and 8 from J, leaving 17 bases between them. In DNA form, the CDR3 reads TGCGCCACTACCGCGGTGGATAAAGAAAAACTGTTTTTT. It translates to CATTAVDKEKLFF.

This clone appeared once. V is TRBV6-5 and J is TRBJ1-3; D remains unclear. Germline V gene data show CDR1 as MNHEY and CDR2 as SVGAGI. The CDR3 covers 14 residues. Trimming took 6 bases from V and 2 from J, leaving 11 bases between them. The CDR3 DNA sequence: TGTGCCAGCAGCCCCGGGAAAACTGGAAACACCATATATTTT. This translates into CASSPGKTGNTIYF.

This CDR3 is CASNDRNEETQYF. The CDR3 DNA reads as TGTGCCAGTAACGACAGGAACGAGGAGACCCAGTACTTC. The chain employs TRBV19 and TRBJ2-5, with D possibly being TRBD1 (6 bases). The CDR3 consists of 13 residues. V was pared by 7 bases and J by 5 bases, with 14 bases between. Germline V gives CDR1 LNHDA, CDR2 SQIVND (reference sequence).

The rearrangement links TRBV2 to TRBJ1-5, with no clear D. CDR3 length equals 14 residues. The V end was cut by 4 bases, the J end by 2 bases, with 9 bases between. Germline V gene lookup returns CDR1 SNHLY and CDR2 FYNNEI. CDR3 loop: CASSASLGNQPQHF. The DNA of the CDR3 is TGTGCCAGCAGTGCTTCCCTCGGCAATCAGCCCCAGCATTTT.

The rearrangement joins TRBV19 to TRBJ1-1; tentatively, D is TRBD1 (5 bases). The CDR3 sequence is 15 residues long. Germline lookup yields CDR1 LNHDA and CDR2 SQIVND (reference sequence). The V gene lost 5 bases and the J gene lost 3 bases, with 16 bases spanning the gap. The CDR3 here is CASSESGGWDTEAFF. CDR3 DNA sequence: TGTGCCAGTAGTGAATCCGGGGGATGGGACACTGAAGCTTTCTTT. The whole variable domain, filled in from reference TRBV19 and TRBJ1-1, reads DGGITQSPKYLFRKEGQNVTLSCEQNLNHDAMYWYRQDPGQGLRLIYYSQIVNDFQKGDIAEGYSVSREKKESFPLTVTSAQKNPTAFYLCASSESGGWDTEAFFGQGTRLTVV.

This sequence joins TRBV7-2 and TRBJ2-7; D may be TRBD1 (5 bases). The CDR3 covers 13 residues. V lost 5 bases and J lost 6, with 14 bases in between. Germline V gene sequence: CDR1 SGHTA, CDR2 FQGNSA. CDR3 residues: CASSQSQGIEQYF. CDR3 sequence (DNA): TGTGCCAGCAGCCAATCCCAGGGTATCGAGCAGTACTTC.

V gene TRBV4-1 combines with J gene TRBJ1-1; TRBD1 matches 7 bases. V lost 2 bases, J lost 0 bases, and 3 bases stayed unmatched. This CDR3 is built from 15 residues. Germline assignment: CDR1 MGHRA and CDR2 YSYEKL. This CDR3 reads CASSQLGQMNTEAFF. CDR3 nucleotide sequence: TGCGCCAGCAGCCAATTGGGACAGATGAACACTGAAGCTTTCTTT.

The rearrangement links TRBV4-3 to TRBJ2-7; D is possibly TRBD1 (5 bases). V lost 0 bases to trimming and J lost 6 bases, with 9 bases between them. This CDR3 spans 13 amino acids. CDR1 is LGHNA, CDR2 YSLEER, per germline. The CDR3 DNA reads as TGCGCCAGCAGCCAAGATCTGCAGGGCGAGCAGTACTTC. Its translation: CASSQDLQGEQYF.

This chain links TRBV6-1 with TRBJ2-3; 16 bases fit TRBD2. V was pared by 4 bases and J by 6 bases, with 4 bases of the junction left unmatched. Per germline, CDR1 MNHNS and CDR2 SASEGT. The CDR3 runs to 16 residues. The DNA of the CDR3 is TGTGCCAGCAGTGGGGGACTAGCGGGAGGGTGGGATACGCAGTATTTT. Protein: CASSGGLAGGWDTQYF.

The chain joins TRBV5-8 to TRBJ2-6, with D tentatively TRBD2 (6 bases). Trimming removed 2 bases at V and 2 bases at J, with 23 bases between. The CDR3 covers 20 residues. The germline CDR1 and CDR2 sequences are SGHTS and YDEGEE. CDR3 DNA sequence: TGTGCCAGCAGCTTTGGTTTGTCTAGCCCGGGAGTCACTGGGGCCAACGTCCTGACTTTC. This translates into CASSFGLSSPGVTGANVLTF.

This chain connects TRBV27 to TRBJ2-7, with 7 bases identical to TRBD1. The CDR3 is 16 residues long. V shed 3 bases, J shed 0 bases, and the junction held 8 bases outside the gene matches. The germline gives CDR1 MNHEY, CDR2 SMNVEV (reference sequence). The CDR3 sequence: CASSFSQGVTSYEQYF. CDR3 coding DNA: TGTGCCAGCAGTTTTTCGCAGGGGGTCACCTCCTACGAGCAGTACTTC.

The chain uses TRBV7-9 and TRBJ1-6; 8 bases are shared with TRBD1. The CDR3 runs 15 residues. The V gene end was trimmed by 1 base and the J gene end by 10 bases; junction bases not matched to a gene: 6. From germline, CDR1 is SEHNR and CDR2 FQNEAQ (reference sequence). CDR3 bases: TGTGCCAGCAGCTTAGGGAGGACAGGGAACTCACCCCTCCACTTT. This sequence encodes CASSLGRTGNSPLHF.

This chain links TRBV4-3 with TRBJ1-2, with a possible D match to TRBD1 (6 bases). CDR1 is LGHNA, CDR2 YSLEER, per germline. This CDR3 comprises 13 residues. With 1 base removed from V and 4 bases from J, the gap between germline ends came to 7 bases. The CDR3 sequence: CASSQADSYGYTF. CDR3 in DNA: TGCGCCAGCAGCCAAGCGGACAGCTATGGCTACACCTTC.

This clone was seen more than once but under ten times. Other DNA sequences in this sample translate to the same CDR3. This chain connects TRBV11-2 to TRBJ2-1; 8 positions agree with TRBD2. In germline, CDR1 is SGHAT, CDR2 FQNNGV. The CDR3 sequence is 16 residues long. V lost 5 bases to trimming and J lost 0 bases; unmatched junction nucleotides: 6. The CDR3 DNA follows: TGTGCCAGCAGCCCCCGTCTAGCGGGCTCCTACAATGAGCAGTTCTTC. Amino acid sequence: CASSPRLAGSYNEQFF.

The CDR3 region has the DNA TGTGCCAGCAGCGTAGAAGGGACAGTGAACAATGAGCAGTTCTTC. Amino acids: CASSVEGTVNNEQFF. The genes are TRBV9 and TRBJ2-1; 7 nucleotides align to TRBD1. The germline CDR1 and CDR2 sequences are SGDLS and YYNGEE. The CDR3 extends over 15 amino acids. V shed 0 bases, J shed 5 bases, and the junction held 5 bases outside the gene matches.

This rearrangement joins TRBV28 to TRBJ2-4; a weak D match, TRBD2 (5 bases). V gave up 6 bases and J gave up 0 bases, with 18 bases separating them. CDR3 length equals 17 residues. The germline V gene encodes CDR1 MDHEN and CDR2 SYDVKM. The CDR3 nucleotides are TGTGCCAGCAGCTTAGCCCTCGGGGTTGGAGCCAAAAACATTCAGTACTTC. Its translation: CASSLALGVGAKNIQYF.

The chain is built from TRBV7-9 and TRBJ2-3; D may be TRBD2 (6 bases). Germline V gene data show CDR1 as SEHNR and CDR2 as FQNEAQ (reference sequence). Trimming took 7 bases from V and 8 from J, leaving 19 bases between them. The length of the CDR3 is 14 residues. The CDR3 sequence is CASTPTSTGGTQYF. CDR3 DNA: TGTGCCAGCACCCCAACGTCCACCGGGGGTACGCAGTATTTT.

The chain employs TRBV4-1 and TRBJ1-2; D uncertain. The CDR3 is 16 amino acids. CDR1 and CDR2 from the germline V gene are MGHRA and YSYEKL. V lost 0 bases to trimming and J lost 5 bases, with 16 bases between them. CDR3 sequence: CASSQDQNSGSYGYTF. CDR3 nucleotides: TGCGCCAGCAGCCAAGATCAGAACAGCGGGTCGTATGGCTACACCTTC.

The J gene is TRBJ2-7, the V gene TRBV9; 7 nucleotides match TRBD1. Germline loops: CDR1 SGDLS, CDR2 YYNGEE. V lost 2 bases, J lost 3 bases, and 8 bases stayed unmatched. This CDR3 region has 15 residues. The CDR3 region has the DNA TGTGCCAGCAGCGTCGCAACCGGGACAGTCTACGAGCAGTACTTC. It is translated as CASSVATGTVYEQYF.

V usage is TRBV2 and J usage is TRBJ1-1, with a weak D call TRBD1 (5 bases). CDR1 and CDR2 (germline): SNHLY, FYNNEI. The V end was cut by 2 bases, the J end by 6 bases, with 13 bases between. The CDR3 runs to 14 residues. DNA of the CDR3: TGTGCCAGCAGTGAATTTCCCACGGGGGCTGAAGCTTTCTTT. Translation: CASSEFPTGAEAFF.

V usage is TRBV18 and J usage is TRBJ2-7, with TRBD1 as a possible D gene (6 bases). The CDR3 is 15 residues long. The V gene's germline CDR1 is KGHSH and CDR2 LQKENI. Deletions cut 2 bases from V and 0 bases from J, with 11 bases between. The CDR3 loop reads CASSPAAGDSYEQYF. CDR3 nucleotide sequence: TGTGCCAGCTCACCAGCGGCAGGGGACTCCTACGAGCAGTACTTC.

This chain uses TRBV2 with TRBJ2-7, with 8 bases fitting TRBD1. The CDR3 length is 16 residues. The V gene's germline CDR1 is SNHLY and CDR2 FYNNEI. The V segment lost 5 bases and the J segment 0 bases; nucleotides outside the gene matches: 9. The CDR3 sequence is CASSYDRDRSSYEQYF. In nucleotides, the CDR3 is TGTGCCAGCAGTTATGACCGGGACAGGAGCTCCTACGAGCAGTACTTC.

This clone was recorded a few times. CDR3 nucleotides: TGTGCCAGCAGCTTGAGTCTAGCCGGGAGAGAGACCCAGTACTTC. It translates to CASSLSLAGRETQYF. The chain carries TRBV5-4 and TRBJ2-5; TRBD2 is a possible D gene (6 bases). V lost 1 base, J lost 4 bases, and 14 bases lay in between. CDR1 and CDR2 (germline): SGHNT, YYREEE (reference sequence). This CDR3 has 15 amino acids.

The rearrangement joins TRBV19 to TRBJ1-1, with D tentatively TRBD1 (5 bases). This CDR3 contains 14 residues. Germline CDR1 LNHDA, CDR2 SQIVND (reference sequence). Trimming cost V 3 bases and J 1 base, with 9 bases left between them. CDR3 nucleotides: TGTGCCAGTAGTATTATCGGGGGGAACACTGAAGCTTTCTTT. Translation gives CASSIIGGNTEAFF.